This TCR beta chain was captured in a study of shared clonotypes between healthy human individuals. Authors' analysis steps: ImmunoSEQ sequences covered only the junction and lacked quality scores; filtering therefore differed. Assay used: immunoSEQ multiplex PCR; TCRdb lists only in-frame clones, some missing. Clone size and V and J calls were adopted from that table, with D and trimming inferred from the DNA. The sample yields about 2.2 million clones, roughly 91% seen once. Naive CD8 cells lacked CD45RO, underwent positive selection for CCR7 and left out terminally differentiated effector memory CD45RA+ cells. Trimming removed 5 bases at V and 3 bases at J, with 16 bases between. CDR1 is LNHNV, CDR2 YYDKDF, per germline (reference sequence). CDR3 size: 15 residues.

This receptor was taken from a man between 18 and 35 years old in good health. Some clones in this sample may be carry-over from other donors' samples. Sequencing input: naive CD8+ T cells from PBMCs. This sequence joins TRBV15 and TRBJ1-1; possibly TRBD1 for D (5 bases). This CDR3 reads CATSARWGRDTEAFF. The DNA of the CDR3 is TGTGCCACCAGCGCAAGATGGGGCAGGGACACTGAAGCTTTCTTT. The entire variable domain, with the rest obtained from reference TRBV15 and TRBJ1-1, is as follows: DAMVIQNPRYQVTQFGKPVTLSCSQTLNHNVMYWYQQKSSQAPKLLFHYYDKDFNNEADTPDNFQSRRPNTSFCFLDIRSPGLGDTAMYLCATSARWGRDTEAFFGQGTRLTVV.